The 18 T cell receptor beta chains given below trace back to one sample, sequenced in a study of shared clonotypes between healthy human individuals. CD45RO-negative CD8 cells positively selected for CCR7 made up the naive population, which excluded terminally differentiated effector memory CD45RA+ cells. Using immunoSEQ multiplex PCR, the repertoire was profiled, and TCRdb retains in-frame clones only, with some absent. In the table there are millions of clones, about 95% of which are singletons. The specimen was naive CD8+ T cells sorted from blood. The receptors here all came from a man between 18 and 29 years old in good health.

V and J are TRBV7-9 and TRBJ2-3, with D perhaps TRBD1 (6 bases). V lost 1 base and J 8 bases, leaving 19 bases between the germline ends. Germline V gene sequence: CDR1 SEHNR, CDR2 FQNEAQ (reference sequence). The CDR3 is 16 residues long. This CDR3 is CASSLDRQAVQGTQYF. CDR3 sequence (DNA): TGTGCCAGCAGCTTAGATAGACAGGCCGTTCAGGGTACGCAGTATTTT.

CDR3 sequence: CASSSLHSQDEAFF. CDR3 in DNA: TGTGCCAGCAGCTCACTCCATTCCCAGGATGAAGCTTTCTTT. This chain uses TRBV7-9 with TRBJ1-1; D remains unclear. V shed 4 bases and J shed 7 bases, with 16 bases lying between them. The germline V gene encodes CDR1 SEHNR and CDR2 FQNEAQ (reference sequence). CDR3 size: 14 residues.

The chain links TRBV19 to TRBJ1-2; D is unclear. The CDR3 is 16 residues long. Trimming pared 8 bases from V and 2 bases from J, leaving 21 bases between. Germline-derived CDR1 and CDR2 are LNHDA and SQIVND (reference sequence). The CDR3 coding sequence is TGTGCCAGTGCGGCAGCTGGAAGGGTTCTCAACTATGGCTACACCTTC. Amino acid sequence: CASAAAGRVLNYGYTF.

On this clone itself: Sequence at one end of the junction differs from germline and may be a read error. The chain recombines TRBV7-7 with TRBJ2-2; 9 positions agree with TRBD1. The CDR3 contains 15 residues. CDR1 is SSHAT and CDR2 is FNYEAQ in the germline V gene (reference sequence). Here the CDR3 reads CASSPGTGHTGELFF. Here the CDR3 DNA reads TGTGCTAGCAGCCCCGGGACAGGGCACACCGGGGAGCTGTTTTTT.

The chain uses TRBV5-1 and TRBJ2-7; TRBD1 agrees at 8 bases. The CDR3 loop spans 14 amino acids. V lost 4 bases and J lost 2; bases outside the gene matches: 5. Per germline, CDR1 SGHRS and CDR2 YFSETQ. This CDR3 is CASSTGTGTYEQYF. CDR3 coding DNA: TGCGCCAGCAGCACAGGGACAGGTACCTACGAGCAGTACTTC.

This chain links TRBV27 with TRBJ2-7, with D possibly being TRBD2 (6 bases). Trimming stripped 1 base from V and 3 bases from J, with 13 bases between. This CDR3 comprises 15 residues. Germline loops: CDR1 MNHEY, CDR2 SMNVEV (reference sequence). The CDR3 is CASSLYASASYEQYF. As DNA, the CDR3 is TGTGCCAGCAGTTTATATGCTAGCGCCAGCTACGAGCAGTACTTC.

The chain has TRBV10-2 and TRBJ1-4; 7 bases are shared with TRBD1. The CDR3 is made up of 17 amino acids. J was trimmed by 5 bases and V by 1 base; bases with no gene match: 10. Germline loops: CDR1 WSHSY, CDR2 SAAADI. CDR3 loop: CASSEFPFEGANEKLFF. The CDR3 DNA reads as TGCGCCAGCAGTGAGTTCCCCTTTGAGGGGGCAAATGAAAAACTGTTTTTT.

CDR3 sequence (DNA): TGTGCCAGCAGCCCGCGGGACAGCCACTACGAGCAGTACTTC. Translating it yields CASSPRDSHYEQYF. The rearrangement links TRBV7-9 to TRBJ2-7, with D maybe TRBD1 (7 bases). Germline CDR1 and CDR2: SEHNR and FQNEAQ (reference sequence). V was clipped by 5 bases and J by 3 bases, with 14 bases between them. This CDR3 is built from 14 residues.

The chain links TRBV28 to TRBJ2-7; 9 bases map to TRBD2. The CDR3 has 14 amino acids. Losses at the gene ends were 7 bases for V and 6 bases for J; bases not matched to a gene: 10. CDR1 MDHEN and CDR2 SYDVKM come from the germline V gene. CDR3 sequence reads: CASTGRGGLVEQYF. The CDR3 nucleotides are TGTGCCAGCACGGGGCGGGGGGGACTCGTCGAGCAGTACTTC.

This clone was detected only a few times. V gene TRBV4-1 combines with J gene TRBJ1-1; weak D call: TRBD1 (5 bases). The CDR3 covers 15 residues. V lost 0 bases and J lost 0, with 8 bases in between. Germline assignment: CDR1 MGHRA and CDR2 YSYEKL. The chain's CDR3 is CASSQERGMNTEAFF. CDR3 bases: TGCGCCAGCAGCCAAGAACGGGGGATGAACACTGAAGCTTTCTTT.

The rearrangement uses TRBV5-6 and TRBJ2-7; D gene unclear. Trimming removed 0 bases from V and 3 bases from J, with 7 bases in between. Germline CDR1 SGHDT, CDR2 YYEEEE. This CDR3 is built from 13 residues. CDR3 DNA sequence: TGTGCCAGCAGCTTGGAGGCAAACTACGAGCAGTACTTC. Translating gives CASSLEANYEQYF.

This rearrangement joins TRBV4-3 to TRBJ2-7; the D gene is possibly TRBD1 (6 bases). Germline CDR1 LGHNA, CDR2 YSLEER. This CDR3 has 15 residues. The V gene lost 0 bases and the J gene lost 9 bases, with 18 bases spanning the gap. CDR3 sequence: CASSQDGSDRKRQYF. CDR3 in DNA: TGCGCCAGCAGCCAAGATGGAAGTGACAGGAAACGGCAGTACTTC.

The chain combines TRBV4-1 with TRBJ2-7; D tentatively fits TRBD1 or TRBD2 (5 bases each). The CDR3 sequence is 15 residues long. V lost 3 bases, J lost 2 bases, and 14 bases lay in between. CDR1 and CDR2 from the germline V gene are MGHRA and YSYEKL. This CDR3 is CASSHLGTVPYEQYF. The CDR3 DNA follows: TGCGCCAGCAGCCACCTAGGGACGGTTCCCTACGAGCAGTACTTC.

CDR3 coding DNA: TGTGCCAGCAGTTACGGGTTACCCTACGAGCAGTACTTC. This codes for CASSYGLPYEQYF. The chain employs TRBV6-6 and TRBJ2-7; D uncertain. Germline loops: CDR1 MNHNY, CDR2 SVGAGI (reference sequence). V dropped 2 bases and J dropped 2 bases, with 7 bases sitting between them. The CDR3 is 13 residues long.

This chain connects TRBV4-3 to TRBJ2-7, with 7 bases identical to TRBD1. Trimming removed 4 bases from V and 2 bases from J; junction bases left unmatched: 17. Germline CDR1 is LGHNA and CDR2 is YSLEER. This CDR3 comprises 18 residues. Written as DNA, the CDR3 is TGCGCCAGCAGCCCACAACCCGGACAGGCAATTTCAACCTACGAGCAGTACTTC. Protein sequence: CASSPQPGQAISTYEQYF.

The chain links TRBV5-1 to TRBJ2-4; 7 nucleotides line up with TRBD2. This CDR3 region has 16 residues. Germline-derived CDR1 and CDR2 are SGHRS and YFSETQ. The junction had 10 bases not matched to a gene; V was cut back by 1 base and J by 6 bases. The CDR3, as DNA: TGCGCCAGCAGCTTGTATTCGGGGGAGGGCGTAAACATTCAGTACTTC. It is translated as CASSLYSGEGVNIQYF.

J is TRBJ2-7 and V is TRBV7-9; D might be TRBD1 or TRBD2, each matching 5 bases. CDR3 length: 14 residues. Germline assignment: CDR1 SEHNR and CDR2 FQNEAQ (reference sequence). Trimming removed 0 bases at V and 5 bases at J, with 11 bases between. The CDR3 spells CASSLAGVVDEQYF. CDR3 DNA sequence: TGTGCCAGCAGCTTAGCGGGGGTAGTGGACGAGCAGTACTTC.

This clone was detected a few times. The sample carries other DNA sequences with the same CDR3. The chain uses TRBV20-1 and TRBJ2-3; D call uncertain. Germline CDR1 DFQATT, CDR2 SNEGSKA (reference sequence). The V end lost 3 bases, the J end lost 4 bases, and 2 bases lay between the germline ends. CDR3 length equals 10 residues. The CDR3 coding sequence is TGCAGTGCTAGGGCAGATACGCAGTATTTT. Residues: CSARADTQYF.